This T cell receptor (beta chain) appears in the sequencing data of a study of T cell responses to AZD1222 COVID-19 vaccine. General study results and limits: Donors were largely white British and mainly female; clonal diversity was possibly underestimated.

CDR1 GTSNPN and CDR2 SVGIG come from the germline V gene (reference sequence). Trimming pared 4 bases from V and 5 bases from J, leaving 12 bases between. There are 13 residues in the CDR3. TCRdb's copy holds only in-frame clones and misses some; the assay was immunoSEQ multiplex PCR. Counted here are about 120,000 clones, roughly 85% occurring once; the ten biggest clones make up less than 10%. This clone was seen a single time. Antigen: not known. V gene TRBV30 combines with J gene TRBJ2-1; D is unresolved. The clonotype was recovered from an adult in good health. The sample in question was peripheral blood, obtained on day 0 of AZD1222 vaccination. CDR3 protein: CAWTYPVNNEQFF. The CDR3, as DNA: TGTGCCTGGACCTACCCAGTGAACAATGAGCAGTTCTTC.